The source of this T cell receptor beta chain is a study of blood T cell repertoires in COVID-19. The wider study: Material from acute and convalescent COVID-19 was sourced from the United States, Italy and Spain. The cDNA or gDNA used as material had been derived from T cells, B-cell-depleted T cells, or PBMCs.

In this sample, this clone turned up once. Original data processing: Nucleated cell counts were estimated from reference gene primer amplification. Generated by immunoSEQ multiplex PCR, the TCRdb table keeps only in-frame clones and is missing some. D and trimming come from the DNA, and the V and J calls and clone size come from that table. Of 200,000 to 250,000 clones listed, around 84% are singletons. Germline V gene data show CDR1 as SGHVS and CDR2 as FQNEAQ. Trimming removed 6 bases from V and 3 bases from J; junction bases left unmatched: 4. CDR3 length: 14 amino acids. The source of this sequence is a man in his fifties or sixties with acute or convalescent COVID-19. The gene calls are TRBV7-8 and TRBJ2-4, with TRBD1 identical over 8 bases. Sequences were obtained from peripheral blood. This CDR3 is CASSQGAGKNIQYF. The CDR3 DNA reads TGTGCCAGCAGTCAGGGGGCCGGCAAAAACATTCAGTACTTC.